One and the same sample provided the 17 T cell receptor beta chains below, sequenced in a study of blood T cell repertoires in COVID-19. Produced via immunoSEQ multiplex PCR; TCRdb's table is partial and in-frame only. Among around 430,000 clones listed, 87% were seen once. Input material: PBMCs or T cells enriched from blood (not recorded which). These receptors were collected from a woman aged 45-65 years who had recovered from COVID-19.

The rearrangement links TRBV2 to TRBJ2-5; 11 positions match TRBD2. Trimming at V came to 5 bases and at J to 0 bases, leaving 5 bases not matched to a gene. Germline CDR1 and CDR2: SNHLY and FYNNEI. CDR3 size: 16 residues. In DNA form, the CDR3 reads TGTGCCAGCAGTTGGGTAGCGGGGGGGTACCAAGAGACCCAGTACTTC. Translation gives CASSWVAGGYQETQYF.

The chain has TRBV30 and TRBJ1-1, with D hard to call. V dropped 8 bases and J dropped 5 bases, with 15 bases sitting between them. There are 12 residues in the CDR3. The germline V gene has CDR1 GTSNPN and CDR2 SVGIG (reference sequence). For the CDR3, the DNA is TGTGCCAGCTACGCGGGGTGGACTGAAGCTTTCTTT. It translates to CASYAGWTEAFF.

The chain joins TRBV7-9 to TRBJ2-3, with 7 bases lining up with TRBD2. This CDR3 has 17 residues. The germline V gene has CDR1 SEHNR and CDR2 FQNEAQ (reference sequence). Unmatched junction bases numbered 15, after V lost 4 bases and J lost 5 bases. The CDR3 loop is CASSSNMIGTTLDTQYF. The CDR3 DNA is TGTGCCAGCAGCTCAAACATGATAGGGACTACCCTAGATACGCAGTATTTT.

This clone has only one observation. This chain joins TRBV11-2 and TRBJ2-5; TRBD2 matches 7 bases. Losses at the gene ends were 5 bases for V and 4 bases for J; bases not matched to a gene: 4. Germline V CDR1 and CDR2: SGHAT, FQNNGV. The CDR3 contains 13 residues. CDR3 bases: TGTGCCAGCAGCGGGGGGGTCGGAGAGACCCAGTACTTC. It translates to CASSGGVGETQYF.

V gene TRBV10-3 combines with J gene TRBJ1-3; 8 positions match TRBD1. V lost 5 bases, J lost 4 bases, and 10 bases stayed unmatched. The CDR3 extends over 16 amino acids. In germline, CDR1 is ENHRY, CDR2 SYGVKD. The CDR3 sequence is CAISLRTGLLGNTIYF. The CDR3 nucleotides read TGTGCCATCAGTCTCCGGACAGGGCTATTGGGAAACACCATATATTTT.

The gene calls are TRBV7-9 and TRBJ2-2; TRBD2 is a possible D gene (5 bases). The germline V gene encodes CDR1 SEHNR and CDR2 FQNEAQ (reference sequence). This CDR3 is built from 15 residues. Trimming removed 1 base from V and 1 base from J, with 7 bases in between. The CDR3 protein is CASSLVLVNTGELFF. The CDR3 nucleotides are TGTGCCAGCAGCTTAGTACTAGTGAACACCGGGGAGCTGTTTTTT.

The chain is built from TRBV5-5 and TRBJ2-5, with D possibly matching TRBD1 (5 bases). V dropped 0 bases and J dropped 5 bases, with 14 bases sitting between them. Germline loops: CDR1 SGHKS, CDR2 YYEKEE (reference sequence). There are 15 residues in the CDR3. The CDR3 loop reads CASSLGPAGMETQYF. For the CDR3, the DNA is TGTGCCAGCAGCTTGGGTCCGGCAGGGATGGAGACCCAGTACTTC.

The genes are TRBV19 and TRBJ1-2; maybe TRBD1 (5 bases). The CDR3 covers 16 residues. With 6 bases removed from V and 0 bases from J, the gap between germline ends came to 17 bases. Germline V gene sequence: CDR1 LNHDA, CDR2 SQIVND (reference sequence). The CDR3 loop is CASSPGVRDTNYGYTF. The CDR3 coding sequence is TGTGCCAGTAGCCCGGGGGTCAGGGATACTAACTATGGCTACACCTTC.

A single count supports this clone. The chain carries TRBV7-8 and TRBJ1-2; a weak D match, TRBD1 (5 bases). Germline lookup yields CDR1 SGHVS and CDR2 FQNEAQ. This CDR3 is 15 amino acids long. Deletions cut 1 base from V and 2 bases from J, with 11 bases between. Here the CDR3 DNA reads TGTGCCAGCAGCTTAGTAGGACAAACGAACTATGGCTACACCTTC. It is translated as CASSLVGQTNYGYTF.

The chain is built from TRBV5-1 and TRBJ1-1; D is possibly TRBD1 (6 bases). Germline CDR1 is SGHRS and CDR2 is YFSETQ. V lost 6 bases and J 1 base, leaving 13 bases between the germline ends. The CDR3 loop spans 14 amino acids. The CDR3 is CASMSGQPNTEAFF. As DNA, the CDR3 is TGCGCCAGCATGTCCGGACAGCCGAACACTGAAGCTTTCTTT.

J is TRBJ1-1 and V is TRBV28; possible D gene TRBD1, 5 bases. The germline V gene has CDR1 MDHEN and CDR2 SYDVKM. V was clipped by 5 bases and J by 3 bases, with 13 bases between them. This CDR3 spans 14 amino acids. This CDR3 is CASSRGARDTEAFF. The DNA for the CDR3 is TGTGCCAGCAGTCGTGGGGCTCGGGACACTGAAGCTTTCTTT.

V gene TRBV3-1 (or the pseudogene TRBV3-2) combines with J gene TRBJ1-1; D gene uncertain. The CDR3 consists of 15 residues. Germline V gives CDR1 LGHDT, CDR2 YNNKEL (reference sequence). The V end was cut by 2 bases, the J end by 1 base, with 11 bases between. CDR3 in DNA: TGTGCCAGCAGCCAATCCGGGATAAAGAACACTGAAGCTTTCTTT. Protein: CASSQSGIKNTEAFF.

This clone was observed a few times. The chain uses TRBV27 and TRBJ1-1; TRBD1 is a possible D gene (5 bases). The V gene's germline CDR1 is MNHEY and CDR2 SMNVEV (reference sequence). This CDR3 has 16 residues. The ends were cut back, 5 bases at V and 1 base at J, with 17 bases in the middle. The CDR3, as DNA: TGTGCCAGCAGTAGCCCGGGGGGGTCGGGGAACACTGAAGCTTTCTTT. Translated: CASSSPGGSGNTEAFF.

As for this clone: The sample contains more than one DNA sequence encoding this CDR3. Written as DNA, the CDR3 is TGCGCCAGCAGCTTCGGGACAGCGAATGAAAAACTGTTTTTT. It translates to CASSFGTANEKLFF. The chain carries TRBV5-1 and TRBJ1-4; 7 positions match TRBD1. From germline, CDR1 is SGHRS and CDR2 YFSETQ. CDR3 length: 14 residues. V lost 2 bases, J lost 5 bases, and 3 bases stayed unmatched. Supplemented by reference TRBV5-1 and TRBJ1-4, the full variable domain reads KAGVTQTPRYLIKTRGQQVTLSCSPISGHRSVSWYQQTPGQGLQFLFEYFSETQRNKGNFPGRFSGRQFSNSRSEMNVSTLELGDSALYLCASSFGTANEKLFFGSGTQLSVL.

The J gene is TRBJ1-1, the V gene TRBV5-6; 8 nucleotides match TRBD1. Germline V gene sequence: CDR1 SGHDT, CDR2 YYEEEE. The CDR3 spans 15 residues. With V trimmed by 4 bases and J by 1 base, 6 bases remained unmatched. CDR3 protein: CASSRRTGWNTEAFF. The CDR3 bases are TGTGCCAGCAGCCGGCGGACAGGGTGGAACACTGAAGCTTTCTTT.

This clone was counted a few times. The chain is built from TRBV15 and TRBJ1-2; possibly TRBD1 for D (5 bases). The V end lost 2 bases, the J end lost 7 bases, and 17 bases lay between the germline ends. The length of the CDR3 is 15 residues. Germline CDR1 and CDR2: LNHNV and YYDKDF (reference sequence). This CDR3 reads CATSRNPPGVTGYTF. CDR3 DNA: TGTGCCACCAGCAGAAACCCCCCGGGGGTTACTGGCTACACCTTC.

In DNA, the CDR3 is TGTGCCAGCAGTCCTAACCCCGGAGGGGCTAGCACTGAAGCTTTCTTT. Its protein is CASSPNPGGASTEAFF. The chain recombines TRBV7-2 with TRBJ1-1; a weak D match, TRBD1 (5 bases). CDR1 is SGHTA and CDR2 is FQGNSA in the germline V gene. V was trimmed by 6 bases and J by 4 bases, leaving 21 bases between them. The CDR3 loop spans 16 amino acids.